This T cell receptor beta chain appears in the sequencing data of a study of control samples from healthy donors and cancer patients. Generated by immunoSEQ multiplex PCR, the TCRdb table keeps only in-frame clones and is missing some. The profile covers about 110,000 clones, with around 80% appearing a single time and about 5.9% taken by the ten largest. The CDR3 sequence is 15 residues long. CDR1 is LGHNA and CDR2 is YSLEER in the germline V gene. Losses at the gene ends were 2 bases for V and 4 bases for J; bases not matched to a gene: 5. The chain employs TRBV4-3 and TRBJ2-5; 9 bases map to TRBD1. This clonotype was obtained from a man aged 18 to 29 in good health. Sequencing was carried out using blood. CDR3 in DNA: TGCGCCAGCAGCCAAATTATACAGGGGGCAGAGACCCAGTACTTC. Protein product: CASSQIIQGAETQYF.